A selection of T cell receptor beta chains follows, all from one sample in a study of regulatory T cells in long-lasting Graves disease. In TCRdb, the multiplex PCR reads were re-called with MiXCR into one record per CDR3 protein. The sample gives just over 600,000 distinct CDR3 sequences, less than 20% of which show up once; around a sixth is in the top ten. These data were also filed under a second study, of T cells in Graves' hyperthyroidism and ophthalmopathy.

The sample here was peripheral blood mononuclear cells (PBMCs), taken at new diagnosis, from a patient treated with antithyroid drugs. The receptor set was obtained from a woman younger than 45 with Graves disease. Both conserved end residues are part of each CDR3. A D gene is named only where the DNA matches it firmly.

cdr3_aa	d_call	v_call
CASSLGQGGWNEQFF	TRBD1	TRBV12-3/TRBV12-4
CASSHSTSGRDEQYF	TRBD2	TRBV2
CASSSTTSGKTDTQYF	TRBD2	TRBV7-8
CATRRTPTNTGELFF	-	TRBV6-1
CASSLWRTSGGETQYF	TRBD2	TRBV7-9
CSVRGSSLNQPQHF	-	TRBV29-1
CASSDRTGITYEQYF	-	TRBV6-1
CASSHRSGGSNEKLFF	-	TRBV3-1
CASNRAEPYNEQFF	-	TRBV6-1
CASSNTRNTEAFF	-	TRBV6-2/TRBV6-3
CASSYGYYPGELFF	-	TRBV7-2
CASSLVVGGVDYGYTF	-	TRBV5-4
CASSARRSGLTDTQYF	-	TRBV6-1
CSVEEPWTAYSTDTQYF	-	TRBV29-1
CASKRTDNSPLHF	-	TRBV27
CSARDYQKAPPYEQYF	-	TRBV20-1
CASSLTGNPVTAEAFF	TRBD1	TRBV5-1
CAWKGGDHGGTQYF	-	TRBV30
CSANLAGGETQYF	TRBD2	TRBV20-1
CASTARFTANSPLHF	-	TRBV28
CASSDWGYSNQPQHF	-	TRBV2
CASSGTAWNSPLHF	-	TRBV9
CASSPSRSSYEQYF	-	TRBV27
CSAEGISAGMGYGYTF	-	TRBV20-1
CASSPSLVDTQYF	-	TRBV18
CASSPIDRGGEQYF	TRBD1	TRBV27
CASSHGTGRVNEQFF	TRBD1	TRBV18